This TCR beta chain was captured by sequencing in a study of blood T cell repertoires in COVID-19. Study summary: T cells, B-cell-depleted T cells, or PBMCs provided the cDNA or gDNA that served as material.

Looked up from germline, CDR1 is SGHVS and CDR2 is FQNEAQ. The V end was cut by 5 bases, the J end by 9 bases, with 17 bases between. The CDR3 runs to 14 residues. Profiling relied on immunoSEQ multiplex PCR, and the TCRdb table lists in-frame clones only, not all of them. The sample carries approximately 26,000 clones, roughly 90% recorded once. This chain connects TRBV7-8 to TRBJ2-1, with D perhaps matching TRBD2 (6 bases). Sequencing was carried out using peripheral blood. The sequence was collected from a human donor in a cohort sampled during active COVID-19. CDR3 bases: TGTGCCAGCAGCCGATTCGGGAGAGGTGGTGAGCAGTTCTTC. It encodes CASSRFGRGGEQFF.